The clone carrying this T cell receptor beta chain has a handful of counts. This sample was included in a study of T cell responses to AZD1222 COVID-19 vaccine. TCRdb keeps only in-frame clones here, not all; method: immunoSEQ multiplex PCR. The data contain 50,000 to 75,000 clones, 65% to 80% of them singletons. Trimming pared 3 bases from V and 4 bases from J, leaving 13 bases between. There are 14 residues in the CDR3. Germline V lookup: CDR1 SGHKS, CDR2 YYEKEE (reference sequence). The material was peripheral blood, obtained on day 0 of AZD1222 vaccination. This receptor was identified in an adult in good health. J is TRBJ1-1 and V is TRBV5-5; D may be TRBD1 (6 bases). In nucleotides, the CDR3 is TGTGCCAGCAGCTGGGACATTCGTGGCACTGAAGCTTTCTTT. It is translated as CASSWDIRGTEAFF.